The source of this T cell receptor beta chain is a study of blood T cell repertoires in COVID-19. The method was immunoSEQ multiplex PCR; TCRdb's version includes in-frame clones alone and lacks a portion of them. This table holds about 180,000 clones, 80% to 90% found once. Specimen: PBMCs or T cells enriched from blood (not recorded which). This TCR came from a woman between 35 and 50 years old with acute COVID-19.

As DNA, the CDR3 is TGTGCCAGCAGTTACAGGACAGGGGGCAACTATGGCTACACCTTC. Amino acid sequence: CASSYRTGGNYGYTF. The chain employs TRBV6-5 and TRBJ1-2; TRBD1 matches 11 bases. The germline V gene has CDR1 MNHEY and CDR2 SVGAGI. The CDR3 extends over 15 amino acids. V trimming: 2 bases; J trimming: 2 bases; junction bases outside the gene matches: 1.